This TCR beta chain was retrieved from a study of T cells after yellow fever vaccination. Overall study results and limits: The bulk population could contribute abundant contaminating clonotypes to FACS-sorted repertoires.

A single record per CDR3 protein comes from TCRdb applying MiXCR to the 5' RACE reads. This sample has some 200,000 distinct CDR3 sequences, with approximately 11% found just once. The ends lost 4 bases at V and 0 bases at J; junction bases unmatched: 8. The CDR3 sequence is 18 residues long. In germline, CDR1 is SGHDT, CDR2 YYEEEE. Only a few counts were recorded for this clonotype. The target antigen is unknown. The starting material was CD8+ T cells sorted from PBMCs, obtained 15 days after the yellow fever booster vaccination. This chain joins TRBV5-6 and TRBJ2-3; 13 nucleotides match TRBD2. The clonotype comes from a man between 18 and 29 years old who received the YFV17D yellow fever vaccine. As DNA, the CDR3 is TGTGCCAGCAGCCCGGGACTAGCGGGGCTCCTAAGCACAGATACGCAGTATTTT. This encodes CASSPGLAGLLSTDTQYF.